This TCR beta chain was documented in a study of technical replicates of blood from a handful of donors. Clones were sequenced by immunoSEQ multiplex PCR, and TCRdb holds only the in-frame ones, with some missing. This table holds tens of thousands of clones, 90% to 95% found once. Germline assignment: CDR1 SGHDT and CDR2 YYEEEE. The CDR3 extends over 15 amino acids. With 0 bases removed from V and 1 base from J, the gap between germline ends came to 10 bases. V is TRBV5-6 and J is TRBJ1-2, with D tentatively TRBD1 (5 bases). What was sequenced was T cells isolated from PBMCs. The sequence came from a human donor in good health. The CDR3 is CASSLVGGSNYGYTF. In nucleotides, the CDR3 is TGTGCCAGCAGCTTGGTTGGGGGGAGTAACTATGGCTACACCTTC.